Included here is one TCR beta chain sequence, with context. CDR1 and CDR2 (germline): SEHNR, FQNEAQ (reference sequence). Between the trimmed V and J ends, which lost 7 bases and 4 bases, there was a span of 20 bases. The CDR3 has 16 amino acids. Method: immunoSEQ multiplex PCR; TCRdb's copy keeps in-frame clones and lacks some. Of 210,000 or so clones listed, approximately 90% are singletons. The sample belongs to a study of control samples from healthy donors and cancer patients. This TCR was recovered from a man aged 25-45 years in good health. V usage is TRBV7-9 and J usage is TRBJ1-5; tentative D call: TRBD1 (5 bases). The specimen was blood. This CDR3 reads CASTLPREKGNQPQHF. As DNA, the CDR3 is TGTGCCAGCACCCTCCCCAGGGAAAAGGGTAATCAGCCCCAGCATTTT.